Sequencing of this T cell receptor beta chain was carried out in a study of cytomegalovirus exposure and HLA in healthy donors. The donors were in the roughly 120-subject validation cohort, distinct from the roughly 700-subject first cohort. Libraries were prepared by immunoSEQ multiplex PCR; TCRdb keeps only in-frame clonotypes and omits some of them. The repertoire includes some 350,000 clones, 87% of them detected once, and approximately 1.1% sits in the top ten. J lost 0 bases, V lost 4 bases, and 3 bases had no gene match. In germline, CDR1 is SGHRS, CDR2 YFSETQ. This CDR3 is built from 15 residues.

The TCR originated in a woman in her twenties or thirties in good health and CMV-seropositive. Sequencing input: PBMCs. The V gene is TRBV5-1, the J gene TRBJ1-5; 8 bases are shared with TRBD1. CDR3 residues: CASSAGTGSNQPQHF. The CDR3, as DNA: TGCGCCAGCAGCGCCGGGACAGGTAGCAATCAGCCCCAGCATTTT.